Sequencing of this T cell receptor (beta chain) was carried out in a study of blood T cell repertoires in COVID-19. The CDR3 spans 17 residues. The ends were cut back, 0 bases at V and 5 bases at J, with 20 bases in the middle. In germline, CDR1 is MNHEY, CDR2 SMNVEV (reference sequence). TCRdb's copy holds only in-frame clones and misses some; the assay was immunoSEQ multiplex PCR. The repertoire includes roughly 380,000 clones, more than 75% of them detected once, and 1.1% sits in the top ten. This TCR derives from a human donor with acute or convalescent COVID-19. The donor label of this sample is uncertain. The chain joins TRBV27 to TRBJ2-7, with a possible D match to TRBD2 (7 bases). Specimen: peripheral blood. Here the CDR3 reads CASSLSGGRGSWDEQYF. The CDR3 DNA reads TGTGCCAGCAGTTTATCGGGGGGGCGCGGTTCATGGGACGAGCAGTACTTC.